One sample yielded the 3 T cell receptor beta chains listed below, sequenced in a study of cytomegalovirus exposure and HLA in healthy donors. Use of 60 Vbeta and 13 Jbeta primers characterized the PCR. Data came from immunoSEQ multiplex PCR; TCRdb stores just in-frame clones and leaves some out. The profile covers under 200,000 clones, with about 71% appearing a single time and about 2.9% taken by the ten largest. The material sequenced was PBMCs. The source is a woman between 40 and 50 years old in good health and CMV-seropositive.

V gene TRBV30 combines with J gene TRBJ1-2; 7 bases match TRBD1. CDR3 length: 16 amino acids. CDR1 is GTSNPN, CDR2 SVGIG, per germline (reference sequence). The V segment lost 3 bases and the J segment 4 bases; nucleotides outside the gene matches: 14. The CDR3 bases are TGTGCCTGGAGACGACCCGGACAGGATTTCTTCTATGGCTACACCTTC. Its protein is CAWRRPGQDFFYGYTF.

The CDR3 loop is CASRGTSGANEQFF. CDR3 nucleotides: TGTGCCAGCCGTGGGACTAGCGGAGCCAATGAGCAGTTCTTC. The chain joins TRBV28 to TRBJ2-1; 11 bases map to TRBD2. Germline V lookup: CDR1 MDHEN, CDR2 SYDVKM. The CDR3 is 14 residues long. The V and J ends lost 8 bases and 6 bases, in that order; junction bases with no gene match: 6.

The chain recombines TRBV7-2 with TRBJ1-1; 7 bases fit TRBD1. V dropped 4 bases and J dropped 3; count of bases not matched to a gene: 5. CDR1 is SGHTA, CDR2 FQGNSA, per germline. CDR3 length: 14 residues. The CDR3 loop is CASSSTGTYTEAFF. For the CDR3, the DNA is TGTGCCAGCAGCTCGACAGGGACCTACACTGAAGCTTTCTTT.